These 14 T cell receptor beta chains were all obtained from the same sample, sequenced in a study of OX40 agonist ivuxolimab in advanced cancers. Assay used: immunoSEQ multiplex PCR; TCRdb lists only in-frame clones, some missing. The sample contains tens of thousands of clones, around 79% of which appear only once. The sequencing here drew on CD4+ or CD8+ T cells sorted from blood, taken in a trial of the OX40 agonist ivuxolimab. The origin of the receptors is an adult with an advanced solid tumor such as melanoma, head and neck, liver or kidney cancer.

This chain connects TRBV10-2 to TRBJ1-5, with TRBD1 as a possible D gene (5 bases). CDR3 size: 14 residues. Germline loops: CDR1 WSHSY, CDR2 SAAADI. Trimming pared 6 bases from V and 5 bases from J, leaving 14 bases between. The CDR3 nucleotides read TGCGCCAGCAGGGCTCAGGGAACTCATCAGCCCCAGCATTTT. This gives the protein CASRAQGTHQPQHF.

This clone turned up a few times. The V gene is TRBV7-3, the J gene TRBJ2-5; D gene ambiguous. Trimming removed 1 base from V and 4 bases from J, with 7 bases in between. The CDR3 extends over 13 amino acids. Germline-derived CDR1 and CDR2 are SGHTA and FQGTGA. CDR3 loop: CASSLKVTETQYF. CDR3 coding DNA: TGTGCCAGCAGCTTAAAAGTTACAGAGACCCAGTACTTC.

About this clone itself: Relative to the germline gene, one junction end is altered; a read error may explain this. The chain has TRBV11-3 and TRBJ2-7; D may correspond to TRBD1 or TRBD2 (5 bases each). Germline assignment: CDR1 SGHNT and CDR2 YENEEA. This CDR3 has 17 residues. CDR3 amino acids: CASSQALSQGASVEQYF. The CDR3 DNA reads as TGCGCCAGCAGTCAAGCCTTGTCCCAGGGAGCGTCCGTCGAGCAGTACTTC. The complete variable domain, with remaining parts taken from reference TRBV11-3 and TRBJ2-7, reads EAGVVQSPRYKIIEKKQPVAFWCNPISGHNTLYWYLQNLGQGPELLIRYENEEAVDDSQLPKDRFSAERLKGVDSTLKIQPAELGDSAVYLCASSQALSQGASVEQYFGPGTRLTVT.

The V and J genes are TRBV29-1 and TRBJ2-1; no clear D. The V gene's germline CDR1 is SQVTM and CDR2 ANQGSEA. Trimming cost V 7 bases and J 0 bases, with 13 bases left between them. CDR3 length: 14 amino acids. The CDR3 region has the DNA TGCAGCGCCCGCCCTACGGACTCCTACAATGAGCAGTTCTTC. This gives the protein CSARPTDSYNEQFF.

This clone has just a few counts. V is TRBV14 and J is TRBJ1-1, with D uncertain. Germline CDR1 SGHDN, CDR2 FVKESK. V was cut by 1 base and J by 5 bases, with 5 bases left in between. The CDR3 covers 12 residues. Written as DNA, the CDR3 is TGTGCCAGCAGCCAAGTTTGGACTGAAGCTTTCTTT. It is translated as CASSQVWTEAFF.

The rearrangement joins TRBV28 to TRBJ1-2; TRBD1 might be the D (5 bases). V gave up 6 bases and J gave up 8 bases, with 7 bases separating them. CDR1 is MDHEN, CDR2 SYDVKM, per germline. The CDR3 sequence is 10 residues long. The CDR3 DNA is TGTGCCAGCAGGGACATAGGCTACACCTTC. The encoded protein is CASRDIGYTF.

The chain has TRBV2 and TRBJ1-5; D not resolved. V was pared by 4 bases and J by 4 bases, with 11 bases between. CDR1 and CDR2 (germline): SNHLY, FYNNEI. This CDR3 has 14 amino acids. The DNA for the CDR3 is TGTGCCAGCAGTGTCAGGAAATCAAATCAGCCCCAGCATTTT. It is translated as CASSVRKSNQPQHF.

The chain uses TRBV28 and TRBJ1-4; tentative D call: TRBD1 (6 bases). Per the germline V gene, CDR1 is MDHEN and CDR2 is SYDVKM. With 6 bases removed from V and 4 bases from J, the gap between germline ends came to 21 bases. The CDR3 has 17 amino acids. This CDR3 is CASSMTPRQAYNEKLFF. CDR3 DNA sequence: TGTGCCAGCAGCATGACCCCAAGACAGGCCTATAATGAAAAACTGTTTTTT. The full variable domain, rest sourced from reference TRBV28 and TRBJ1-4, is DVKVTQSSRYLVKRTGEKVFLECVQDMDHENMFWYRQDPGLGLRLIYFSYDVKMKEKGDIPEGYSVSREKKERFSLILESASTNQTSMYLCASSMTPRQAYNEKLFFGSGTQLSVL.

This clone was seen a single time. This chain uses TRBV6-6 with TRBJ1-2; 9 positions match TRBD1. CDR3 length: 13 amino acids. V was clipped by 7 bases and J by 2 bases; unmatched bases: 2. Germline loops: CDR1 MNHNY, CDR2 SVGAGI (reference sequence). The chain's CDR3 is CASKGQGNYGYTF. For the CDR3, the DNA is TGTGCCAGCAAGGGACAGGGAAACTATGGCTACACCTTC.

This clone was detected only once. The gene calls are TRBV7-3 and TRBJ1-6; weak D call: TRBD1 (5 bases). Trimming removed 5 bases from V and 3 bases from J, with 8 bases in between. This CDR3 has 14 residues. Germline V lookup: CDR1 SGHTA, CDR2 FQGTGA. The CDR3 nucleotides read TGTGCCAGCAGCCAGGGAGTCTATAATTCACCCCTCCACTTT. This gives the protein CASSQGVYNSPLHF.

This clone has just a few counts. V and J are TRBV7-3 and TRBJ2-2; weak D call: TRBD2 (6 bases). The V gene lost 5 bases and the J gene lost 2 bases, with 12 bases spanning the gap. The CDR3 spans 15 residues. Germline lookup yields CDR1 SGHTA and CDR2 FQGTGA. The CDR3 loop is CASSPGTLNTGELFF. Written as DNA, the CDR3 is TGTGCCAGCAGCCCCGGGACTTTAAACACCGGGGAGCTGTTTTTT.

This clone was observed a single time. V usage is TRBV7-2 and J usage is TRBJ1-4; tentative D call: TRBD1 (5 bases). The V end was cut by 3 bases, the J end by 8 bases, with 22 bases between. CDR3 length: 17 residues. Germline loops: CDR1 SGHTA, CDR2 FQGNSA. In DNA form, the CDR3 reads TGTGCCAGCAGCTTTCGGGGCGGTAGCGCTAAGGAGGAAAAACTGTTTTTT. Translating it yields CASSFRGGSAKEEKLFF.

The rearrangement joins TRBV6-1 to TRBJ2-7; a possible D gene is TRBD2 (6 bases). Trimming stripped 7 bases from V and 2 bases from J, with 15 bases between. CDR3 size: 14 residues. Germline CDR1 and CDR2: MNHNS and SASEGT. The CDR3 DNA reads TGTGCCAGCAACCCAGCGGGTGGACCCTACGAGCAGTACTTC. It specifies CASNPAGGPYEQYF.

This clone has more than one count but fewer than ten. Here the CDR3 reads CASSLARQETQYF. CDR3 coding DNA: TGTGCCAGCAGCTTAGCCCGCCAAGAGACCCAGTACTTC. The V call is TRBV7-2, the J call TRBJ2-5, with unresolved D. V lost 0 bases to trimming and J lost 1 base, with 3 bases between them. Germline V lookup: CDR1 SGHTA, CDR2 FQGNSA. CDR3 size: 13 residues.